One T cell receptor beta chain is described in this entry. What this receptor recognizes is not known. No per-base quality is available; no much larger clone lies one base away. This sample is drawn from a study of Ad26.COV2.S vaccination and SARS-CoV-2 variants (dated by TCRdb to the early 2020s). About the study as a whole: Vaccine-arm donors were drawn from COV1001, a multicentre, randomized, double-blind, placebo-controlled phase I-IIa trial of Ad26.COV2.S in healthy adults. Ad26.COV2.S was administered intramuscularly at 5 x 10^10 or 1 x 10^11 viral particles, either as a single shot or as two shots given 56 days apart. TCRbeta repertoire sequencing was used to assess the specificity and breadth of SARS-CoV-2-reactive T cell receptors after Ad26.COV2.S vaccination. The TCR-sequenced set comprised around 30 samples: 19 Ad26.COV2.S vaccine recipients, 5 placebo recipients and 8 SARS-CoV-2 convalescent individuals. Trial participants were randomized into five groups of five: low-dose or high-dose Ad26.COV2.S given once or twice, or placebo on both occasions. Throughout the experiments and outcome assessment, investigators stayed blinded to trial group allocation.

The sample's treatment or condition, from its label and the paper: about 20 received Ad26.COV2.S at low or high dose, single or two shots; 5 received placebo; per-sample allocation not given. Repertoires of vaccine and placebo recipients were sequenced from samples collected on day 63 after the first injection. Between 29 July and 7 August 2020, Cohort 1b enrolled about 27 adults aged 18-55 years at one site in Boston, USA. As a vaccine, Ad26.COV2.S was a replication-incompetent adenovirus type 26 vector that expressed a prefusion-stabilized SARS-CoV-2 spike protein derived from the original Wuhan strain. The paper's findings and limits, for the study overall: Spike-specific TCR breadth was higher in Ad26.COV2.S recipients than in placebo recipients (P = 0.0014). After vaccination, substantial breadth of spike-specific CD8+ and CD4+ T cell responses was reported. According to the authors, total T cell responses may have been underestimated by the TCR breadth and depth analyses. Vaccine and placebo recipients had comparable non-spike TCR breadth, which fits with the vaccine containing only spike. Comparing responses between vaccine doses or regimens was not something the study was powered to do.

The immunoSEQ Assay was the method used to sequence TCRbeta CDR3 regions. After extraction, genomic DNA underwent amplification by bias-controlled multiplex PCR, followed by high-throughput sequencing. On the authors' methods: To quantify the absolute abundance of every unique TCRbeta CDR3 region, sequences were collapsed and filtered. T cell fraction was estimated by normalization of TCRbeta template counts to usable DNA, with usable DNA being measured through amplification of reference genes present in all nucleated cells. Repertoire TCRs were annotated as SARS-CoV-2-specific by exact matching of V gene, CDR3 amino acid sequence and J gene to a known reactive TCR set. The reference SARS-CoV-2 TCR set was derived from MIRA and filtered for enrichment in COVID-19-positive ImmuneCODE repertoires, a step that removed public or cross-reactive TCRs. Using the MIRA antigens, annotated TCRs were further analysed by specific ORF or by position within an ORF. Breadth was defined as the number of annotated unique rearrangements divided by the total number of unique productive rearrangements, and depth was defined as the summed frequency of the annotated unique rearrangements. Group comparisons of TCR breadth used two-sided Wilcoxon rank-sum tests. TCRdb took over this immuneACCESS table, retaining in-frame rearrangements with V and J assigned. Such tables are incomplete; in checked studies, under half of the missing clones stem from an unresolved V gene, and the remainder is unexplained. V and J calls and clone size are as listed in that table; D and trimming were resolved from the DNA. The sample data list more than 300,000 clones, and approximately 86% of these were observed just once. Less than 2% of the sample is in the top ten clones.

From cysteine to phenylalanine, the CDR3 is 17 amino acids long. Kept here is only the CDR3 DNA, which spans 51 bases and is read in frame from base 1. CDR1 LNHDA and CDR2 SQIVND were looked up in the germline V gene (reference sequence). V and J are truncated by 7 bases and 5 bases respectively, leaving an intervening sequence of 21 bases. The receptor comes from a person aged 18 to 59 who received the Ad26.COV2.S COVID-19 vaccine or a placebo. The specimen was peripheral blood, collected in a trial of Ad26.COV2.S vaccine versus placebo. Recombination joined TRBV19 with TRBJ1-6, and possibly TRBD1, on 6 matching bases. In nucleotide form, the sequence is TGTGCCAGTACCAAAGGACTGCTGGGGGGCGATAATTCACCCCTCCACTTT. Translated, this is CASTKGLLGGDNSPLHF.